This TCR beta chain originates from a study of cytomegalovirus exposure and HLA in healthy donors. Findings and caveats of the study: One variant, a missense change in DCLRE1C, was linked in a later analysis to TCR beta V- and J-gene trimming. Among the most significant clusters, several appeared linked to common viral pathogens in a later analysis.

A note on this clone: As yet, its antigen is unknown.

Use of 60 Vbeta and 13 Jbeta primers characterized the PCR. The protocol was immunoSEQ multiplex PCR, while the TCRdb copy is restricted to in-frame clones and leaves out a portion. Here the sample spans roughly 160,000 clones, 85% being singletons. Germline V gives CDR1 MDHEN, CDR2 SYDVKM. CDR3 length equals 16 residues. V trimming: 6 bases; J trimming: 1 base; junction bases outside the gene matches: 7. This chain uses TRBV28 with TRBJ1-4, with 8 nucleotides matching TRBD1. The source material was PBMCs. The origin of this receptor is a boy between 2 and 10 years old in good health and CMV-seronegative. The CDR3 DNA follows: TGTGCCAGCAGCCGACAGGGGCAGATAACTAATGAAAAACTGTTTTTT. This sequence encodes CASSRQGQITNEKLFF.